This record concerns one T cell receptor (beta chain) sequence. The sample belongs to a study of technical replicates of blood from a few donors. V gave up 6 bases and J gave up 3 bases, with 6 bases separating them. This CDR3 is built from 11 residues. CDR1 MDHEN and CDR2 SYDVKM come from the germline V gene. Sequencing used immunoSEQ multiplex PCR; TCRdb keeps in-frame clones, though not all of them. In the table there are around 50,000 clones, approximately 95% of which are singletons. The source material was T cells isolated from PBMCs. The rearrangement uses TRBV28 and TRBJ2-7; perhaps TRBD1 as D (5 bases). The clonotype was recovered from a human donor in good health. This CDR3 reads CASSRDYEQYF. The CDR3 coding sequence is TGTGCCAGCAGCAGGGACTACGAGCAGTACTTC.